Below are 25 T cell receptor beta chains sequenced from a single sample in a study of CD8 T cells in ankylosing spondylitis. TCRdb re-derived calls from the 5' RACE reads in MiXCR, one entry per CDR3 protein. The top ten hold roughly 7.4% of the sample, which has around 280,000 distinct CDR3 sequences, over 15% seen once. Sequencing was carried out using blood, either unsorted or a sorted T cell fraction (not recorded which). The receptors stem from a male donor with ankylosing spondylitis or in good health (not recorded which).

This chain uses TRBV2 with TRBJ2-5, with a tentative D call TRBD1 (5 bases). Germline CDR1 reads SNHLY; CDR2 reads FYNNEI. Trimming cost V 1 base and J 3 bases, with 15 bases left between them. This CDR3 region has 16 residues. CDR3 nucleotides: TGTGCCAGCAGTGAAGACTGGTTAGGGGTAAAAGAGACCCAGTACTTC. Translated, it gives CASSEDWLGVKETQYF.

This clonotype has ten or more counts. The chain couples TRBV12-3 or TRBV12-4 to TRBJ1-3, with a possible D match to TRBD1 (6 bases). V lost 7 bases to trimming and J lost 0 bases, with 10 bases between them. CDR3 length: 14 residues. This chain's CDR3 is CASTMTGSGNTIYF. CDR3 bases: TGTGCCAGCACCATGACAGGCTCTGGAAACACCATATATTTT.

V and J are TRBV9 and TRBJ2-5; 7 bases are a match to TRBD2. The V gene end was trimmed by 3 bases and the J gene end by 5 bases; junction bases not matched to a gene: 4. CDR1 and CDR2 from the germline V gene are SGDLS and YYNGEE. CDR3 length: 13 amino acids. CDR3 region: CASSGEGLETQYF. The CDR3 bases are TGTGCCAGCAGCGGGGAGGGTTTGGAGACCCAGTACTTC.

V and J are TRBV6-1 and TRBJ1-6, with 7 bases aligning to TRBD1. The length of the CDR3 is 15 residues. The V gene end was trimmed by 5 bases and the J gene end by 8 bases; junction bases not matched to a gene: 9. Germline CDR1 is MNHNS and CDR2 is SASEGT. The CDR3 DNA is TGTGCCAGCAGTCGTACAGGGGTGGGTGATTCACCCCTCCACTTT. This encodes CASSRTGVGDSPLHF.

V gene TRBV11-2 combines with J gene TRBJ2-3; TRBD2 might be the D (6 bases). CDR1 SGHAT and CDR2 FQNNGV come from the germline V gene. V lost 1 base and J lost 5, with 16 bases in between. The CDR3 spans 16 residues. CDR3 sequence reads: CASSLGLAMIEDTQYF. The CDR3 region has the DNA TGTGCCAGCAGCTTAGGGCTAGCGATGATTGAAGATACGCAGTATTTT. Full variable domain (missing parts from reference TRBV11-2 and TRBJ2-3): EAGVAQSPRYKIIEKRQSVAFWCNPISGHATLYWYQQILGQGPKLLIQFQNNGVVDDSQLPKDRFSAERLKGVDSTLKIQPAKLEDSAVYLCASSLGLAMIEDTQYFGPGTRLTVL.

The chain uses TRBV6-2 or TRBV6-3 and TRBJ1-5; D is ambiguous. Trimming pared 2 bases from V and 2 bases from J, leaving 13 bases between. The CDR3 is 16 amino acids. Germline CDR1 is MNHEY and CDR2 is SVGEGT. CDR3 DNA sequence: TGTGCCAGCAGTTACGGCTGGCGTGGAGGCAATCAGCCCCAGCATTTT. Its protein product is CASSYGWRGGNQPQHF.

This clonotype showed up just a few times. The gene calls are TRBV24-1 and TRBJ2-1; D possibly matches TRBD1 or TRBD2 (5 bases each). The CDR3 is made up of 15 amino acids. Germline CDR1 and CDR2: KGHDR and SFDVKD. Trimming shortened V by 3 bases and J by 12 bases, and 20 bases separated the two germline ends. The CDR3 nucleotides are TGTGCCACCAGTGATGGGGGACCGGGTAGGATCGGGCAGTTCTTC. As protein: CATSDGGPGRIGQFF.

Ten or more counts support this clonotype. DNA of the CDR3: TGTGCCAGCAGCGTAGGACAGGGGAACACTGAAGCTTTCTTT. The encoded protein is CASSVGQGNTEAFF. The V call is TRBV9, the J call TRBJ1-1; 7 bases fit TRBD1. V shed 0 bases and J 1 base; nucleotides not matched to a gene: 0. Looked up from germline, CDR1 is SGDLS and CDR2 is YYNGEE. The CDR3 covers 14 residues.

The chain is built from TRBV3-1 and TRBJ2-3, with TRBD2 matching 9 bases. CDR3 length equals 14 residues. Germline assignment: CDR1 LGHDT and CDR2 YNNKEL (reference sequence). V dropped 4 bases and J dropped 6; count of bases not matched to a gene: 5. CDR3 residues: CASSRGGGADTQYF. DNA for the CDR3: TGTGCCAGCAGCCGGGGCGGGGGGGCTGATACGCAGTATTTT.

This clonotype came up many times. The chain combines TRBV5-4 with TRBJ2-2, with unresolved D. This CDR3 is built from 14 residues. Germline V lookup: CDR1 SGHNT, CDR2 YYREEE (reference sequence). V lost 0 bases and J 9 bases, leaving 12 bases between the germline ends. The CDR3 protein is CASSLAVAERELFF. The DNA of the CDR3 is TGTGCCAGCAGCTTGGCGGTCGCGGAGAGGGAGCTGTTTTTT.

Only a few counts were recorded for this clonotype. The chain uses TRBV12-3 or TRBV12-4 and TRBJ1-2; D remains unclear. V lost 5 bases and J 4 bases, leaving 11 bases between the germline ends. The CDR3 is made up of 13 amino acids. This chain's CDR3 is CASSRTSAYGYTF. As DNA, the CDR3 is TGTGCCAGCAGTCGGACTTCAGCCTATGGCTACACCTTC.

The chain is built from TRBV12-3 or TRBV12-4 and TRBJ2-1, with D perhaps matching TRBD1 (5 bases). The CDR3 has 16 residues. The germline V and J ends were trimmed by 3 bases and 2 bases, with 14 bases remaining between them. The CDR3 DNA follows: TGTGCCAGCAGTTTGTTACAGGATACGCCCTACAATGAGCAGTTCTTC. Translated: CASSLLQDTPYNEQFF.

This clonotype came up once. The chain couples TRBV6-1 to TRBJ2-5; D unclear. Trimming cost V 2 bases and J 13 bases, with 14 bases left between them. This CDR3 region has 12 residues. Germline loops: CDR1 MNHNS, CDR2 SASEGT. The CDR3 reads CASSEPSTPLYF. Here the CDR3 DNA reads TGTGCCAGCAGTGAACCAAGCACCCCCCTGTACTTC.

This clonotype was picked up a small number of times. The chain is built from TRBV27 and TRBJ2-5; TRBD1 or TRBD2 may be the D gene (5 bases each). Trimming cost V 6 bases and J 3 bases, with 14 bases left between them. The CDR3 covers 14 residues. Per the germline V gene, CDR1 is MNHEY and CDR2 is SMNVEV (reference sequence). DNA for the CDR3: TGTGCCAGCAGCCCTTCCGGGGCTGAAGAGACCCAGTACTTC. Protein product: CASSPSGAEETQYF.

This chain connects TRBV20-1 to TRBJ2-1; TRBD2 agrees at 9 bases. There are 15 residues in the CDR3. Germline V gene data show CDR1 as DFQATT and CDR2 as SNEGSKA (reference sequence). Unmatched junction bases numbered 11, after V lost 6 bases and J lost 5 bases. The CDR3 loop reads CSARIAGAHHNEQFF. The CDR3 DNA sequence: TGCAGTGCCCGGATAGCGGGAGCCCACCACAATGAGCAGTTCTTC.

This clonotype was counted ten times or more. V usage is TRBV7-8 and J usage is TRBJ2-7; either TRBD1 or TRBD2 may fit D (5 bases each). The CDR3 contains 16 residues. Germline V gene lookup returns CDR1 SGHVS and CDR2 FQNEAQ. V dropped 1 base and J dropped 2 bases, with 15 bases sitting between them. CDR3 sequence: CASSLGASGLPYEQYV. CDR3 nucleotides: TGTGCCAGCAGCTTAGGTGCGTCGGGGCTTCCCTACGAGCAGTACGTC.

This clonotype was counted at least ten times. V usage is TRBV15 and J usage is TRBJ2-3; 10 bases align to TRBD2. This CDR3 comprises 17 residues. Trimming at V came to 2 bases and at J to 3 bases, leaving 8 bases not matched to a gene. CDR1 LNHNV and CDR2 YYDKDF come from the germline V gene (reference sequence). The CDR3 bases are TGTGCCACCAGCAGATCCCCGAGCGGGAGGGGTACAGATACGCAGTATTTT. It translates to CATSRSPSGRGTDTQYF.

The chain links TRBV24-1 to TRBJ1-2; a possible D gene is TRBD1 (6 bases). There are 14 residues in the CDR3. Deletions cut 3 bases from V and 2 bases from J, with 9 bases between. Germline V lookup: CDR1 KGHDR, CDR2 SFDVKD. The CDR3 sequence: CATSDDGQNYGYTF. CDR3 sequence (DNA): TGTGCCACCAGTGATGACGGACAGAACTATGGCTACACCTTC.

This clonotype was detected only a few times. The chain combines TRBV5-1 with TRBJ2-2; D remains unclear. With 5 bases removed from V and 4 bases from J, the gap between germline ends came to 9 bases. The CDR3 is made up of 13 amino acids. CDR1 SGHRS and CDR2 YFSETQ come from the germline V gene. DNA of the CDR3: TGCGCCAGCAGGGGGTCGACCACCGGGGAGCTGTTTTTT. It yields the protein CASRGSTTGELFF.

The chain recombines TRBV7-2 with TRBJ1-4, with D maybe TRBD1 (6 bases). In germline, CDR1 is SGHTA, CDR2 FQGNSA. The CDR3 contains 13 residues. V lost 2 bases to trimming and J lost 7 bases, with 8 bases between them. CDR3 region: CASSLTGSEKLFF. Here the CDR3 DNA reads TGTGCCAGCAGCTTAACAGGGAGTGAAAAACTGTTTTTT.

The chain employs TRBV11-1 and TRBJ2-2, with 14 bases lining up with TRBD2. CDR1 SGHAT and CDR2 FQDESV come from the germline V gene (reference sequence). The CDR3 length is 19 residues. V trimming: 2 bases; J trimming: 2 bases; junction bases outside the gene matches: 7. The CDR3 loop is CASSLSTGLAGGNTGELFF. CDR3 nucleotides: TGTGCCAGCAGCTTATCTACCGGACTAGCGGGAGGAAACACCGGGGAGCTGTTTTTT.

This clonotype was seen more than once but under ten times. CDR3 sequence (DNA): TGCGCCAGCAGCGCCGGGACAGGTGTCACCGGGGAGCTGTTTTTT. Encoded protein: CASSAGTGVTGELFF. V gene TRBV5-1 combines with J gene TRBJ2-2, with 8 positions matching TRBD1. Germline-derived CDR1 and CDR2 are SGHRS and YFSETQ. The V gene end was trimmed by 4 bases and the J gene end by 4 bases; junction bases not matched to a gene: 6. The CDR3 is 15 amino acids.

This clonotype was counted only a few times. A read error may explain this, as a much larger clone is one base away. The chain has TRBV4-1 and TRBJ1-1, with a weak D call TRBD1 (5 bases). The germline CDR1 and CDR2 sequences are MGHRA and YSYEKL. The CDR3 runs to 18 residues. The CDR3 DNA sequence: TGCGTCAGCAGCCAAGATATGGGGGGAAGTGCCGGGAACACTGAAGCTTTCTTT. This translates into CVSSQDMGGSAGNTEAFF.

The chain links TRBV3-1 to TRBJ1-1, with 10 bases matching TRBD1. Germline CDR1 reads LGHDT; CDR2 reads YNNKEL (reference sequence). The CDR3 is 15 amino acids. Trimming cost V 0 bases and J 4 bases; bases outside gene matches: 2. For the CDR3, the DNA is TGTGCCAGCAGCCAAGATAGGACAGGGGGCACTGAAGCTTTCTTT. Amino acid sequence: CASSQDRTGGTEAFF. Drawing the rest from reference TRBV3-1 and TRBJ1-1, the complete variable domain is DTAVSQTPKYLVTQMGNDKSIKCEQNLGHDTMYWYKQDSKKFLKIMFSYNNKELIINETVPNRFSPKSPDKAHLNLHINSLELGDSAVYFCASSQDRTGGTEAFFGQGTRLTVV.

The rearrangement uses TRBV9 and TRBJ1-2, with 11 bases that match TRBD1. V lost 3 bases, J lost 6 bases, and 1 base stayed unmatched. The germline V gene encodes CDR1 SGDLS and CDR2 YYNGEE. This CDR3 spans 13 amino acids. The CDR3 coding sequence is TGTGCCAGCAGCGAGGGACAGGGGGATGGCTACACCTTC. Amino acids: CASSEGQGDGYTF.